This T cell receptor beta chain stems from a study of blood T cell repertoires in COVID-19. Overall study context: Some COVID-19 samples were acute and others convalescent; all came from the United States, Italy and Spain. The analysed material was cDNA or gDNA that came from T cells, B-cell-depleted T cells, or PBMCs.

One Seattle source followed patients from active infection through their disease course. The authors' processing: Amplified reference gene primers provided the basis for estimating nucleated cell counts. Method: immunoSEQ multiplex PCR; TCRdb's copy keeps in-frame clones and lacks some. V and J calls plus clone size are reproduced from that table; the DNA served to infer D and trimming. The sample contains hundreds of thousands of clones, about 87% of which appear only once. V was shortened by 2 bases and J by 3 bases, with 10 bases between the two germline ends. Germline assignment: CDR1 SEHNR and CDR2 FQNEAQ (reference sequence). The CDR3 consists of 15 residues. This clone was seen repeatedly, ten times or more.

Sample: peripheral blood. This sequence was found in an older woman with COVID-19, enrolled during active disease. This chain joins TRBV7-9 and TRBJ1-4; D perhaps matches TRBD1 (5 bases). As DNA, the CDR3 is TGTGCCAGCAGCTTATTCGGGGGACCTAATGAAAAACTGTTTTTT. Its translation: CASSLFGGPNEKLFF.